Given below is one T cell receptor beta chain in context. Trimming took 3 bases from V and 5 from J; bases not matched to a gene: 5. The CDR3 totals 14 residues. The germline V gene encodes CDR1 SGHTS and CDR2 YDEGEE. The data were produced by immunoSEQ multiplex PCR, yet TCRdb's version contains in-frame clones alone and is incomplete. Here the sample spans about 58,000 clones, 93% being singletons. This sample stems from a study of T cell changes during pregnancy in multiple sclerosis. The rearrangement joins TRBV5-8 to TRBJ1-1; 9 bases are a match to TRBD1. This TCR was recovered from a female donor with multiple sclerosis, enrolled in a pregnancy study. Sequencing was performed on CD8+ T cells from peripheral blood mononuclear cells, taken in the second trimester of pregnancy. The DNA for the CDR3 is TGTGCCAGCAGCTATCGACAGGGGGAGACTGAAGCTTTCTTT. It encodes CASSYRQGETEAFF. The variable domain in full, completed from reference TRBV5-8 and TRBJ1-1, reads EAGVTQSPTHLIKTRGQQATLRCSPISGHTSVYWYQQALGLGLQFLLWYDEGEERNRGNFPPRFSGRQFPNYSSELNVNALELEDSALYLCASSYRQGETEAFFGQGTRLTVV.